Listed here is a single T cell receptor (beta chain). The target antigen is unknown. This sample is part of a study of a mutant IDH1 vaccine in newly diagnosed glioma. Across the study: Treated patients were roughly 62% male, about 40% female, mean age approximately 42 years. Patients previously underwent radiotherapy, temozolomide, or both, and most underwent both.

Profiling relied on immunoSEQ multiplex PCR, and the TCRdb table lists in-frame clones only, not all of them. In the table there are about 38,000 clones, 60% to 80% of which are singletons. The sample's time point: baseline, week 1 (first vaccination visit). Described treatment: pre-vaccination baseline after standard-of-care therapy. Findings and limits, study-wide: Pseudoprogression appears to have had no connection to changes in top peripheral T cell clonotypes. Vaccine-induced responses were seen in about 93% of patients, spanning several MHC alleles.

This receptor was taken from a middle-aged man with glioma. Some clones in this sample may be carry-over from other donors' samples. Sequencing used PBMCs, obtained from a glioma patient treated with radiotherapy, temozolomide or both.

This CDR3 reads CASSEGRADTQYF. The CDR3 DNA reads TGTGCCAGTAGTGAAGGCAGGGCAGATACGCAGTATTTT. V usage is TRBV19 and J usage is TRBJ2-3; perhaps TRBD1 as D (5 bases). The germline CDR1 and CDR2 sequences are LNHDA and SQIVND (reference sequence). This CDR3 has 13 residues. The V end was cut by 5 bases, the J end by 4 bases, with 10 bases between.